Below, 2 T cell receptor beta chains from the same sample are listed, as sequenced in a study of spatial heterogeneity in lung cancer. TCRdb passed the 5' RACE reads through MiXCR, listing each CDR3 protein once. The data show approximately 47,000 distinct CDR3 sequences, with approximately 7.6% seen just once and roughly an eighth held by the top ten. Time point meaning: sample taken at primary tumor resection. In each case, whole RNA from tumor, nontumor lung or frozen PBMC was sequenced unsorted. Sample: PBMCs, taken at surgery. These receptors were collected from a female donor with early-stage non-small cell lung cancer.

This clonotype was seen only a few times. In nucleotides, the CDR3 is TGTGCCAGCAGCCAGGGACACAGCTACGAGCAGTACTTC. This codes for CASSQGHSYEQYF. The chain joins TRBV7-2 to TRBJ2-7; D is possibly TRBD1 (6 bases). V lost 5 bases, J lost 3 bases, and 11 bases lay in between. CDR3 length: 13 residues. Germline V gene data show CDR1 as SGHTA and CDR2 as FQGNSA.

This clonotype was counted at least ten times. The genes are TRBV7-2 and TRBJ2-3; D is uncertain. This CDR3 contains 14 residues. V was clipped by 5 bases and J by 2 bases, with 11 bases between them. Germline V gives CDR1 SGHTA, CDR2 FQGNSA. The CDR3 loop reads CASSDQKNTDTQYF. CDR3 sequence (DNA): TGTGCCAGCAGCGATCAAAAAAACACAGATACGCAGTATTTT.